This T cell receptor beta chain stems from a study of T cell responses to AZD1222 COVID-19 vaccine. Notes on the study in general: Most donors were white British and more were female, and clonal diversity was possibly underestimated. At study baseline, merely six AZD1222 recipients were seropositive. Following two doses of AZD1222, Spike-specific TCR breadth and depth rose. The repertoires were collected only after the peak T cell response.

Concerning this clone itself: What it binds is unknown.

Using immunoSEQ multiplex PCR, the repertoire was profiled, and TCRdb retains in-frame clones only, with some absent. The repertoire has 110,000 or so clones, around 87% of them found once; the top ten carry less than 4.5%. The CDR3 is made up of 13 amino acids. V shed 2 bases and J shed 8 bases, with 12 bases lying between them. Germline loops: CDR1 SGHTA, CDR2 FQGTGA. Sequenced here: peripheral blood, sampled 28 days after the second AZD1222 dose. The clonotype originates from an adult who received the AZD1222 COVID-19 vaccine. The J gene is TRBJ1-2, the V gene TRBV7-3, with D perhaps TRBD1 (6 bases). CDR3 region: CASSLANRDGYTF. The CDR3 bases are TGTGCCAGCAGCTTAGCCAACAGGGACGGCTACACCTTC.